A single sample gave rise to the 17 T cell receptor beta chains below, sequenced in a study of T-cell memory formation after mild COVID-19. TCRdb reanalysed the 5' RACE reads using MiXCR and keeps one entry per CDR3 protein. Here the sample spans around 200,000 distinct CDR3 sequences, 16% being singletons. Sequencing used PBMCs or a T cell subset sorted from them (not recorded which). Receptors were obtained from an adult woman who had mild COVID-19 (a few samples of this study predate the infection). Cell type and time point are not known.

The chain has TRBV14 and TRBJ2-5; possible D gene TRBD2, 5 bases. The CDR3 sequence is 14 residues long. Trimming took 2 bases from V and 3 from J, leaving 10 bases between them. From germline, CDR1 is SGHDN and CDR2 FVKESK. The CDR3 DNA follows: TGTGCCAGCAGCCAAAACCGGGGAAAAGAGACCCAGTACTTC. Protein product: CASSQNRGKETQYF.

This chain connects TRBV2 to TRBJ1-2; D not resolved. CDR1 is SNHLY, CDR2 FYNNEI, per germline. With 6 bases removed from V and 4 bases from J, the gap between germline ends came to 18 bases. The CDR3 is 15 amino acids. CDR3 residues: CASRSRQPRGYGYTF. As DNA, the CDR3 is TGTGCCAGCAGGTCGCGGCAGCCCCGTGGCTATGGCTACACCTTC.

V and J are TRBV12-3 or TRBV12-4 and TRBJ1-2; TRBD1 is a possible D gene (5 bases). CDR3 length equals 12 residues. Trimming took off 10 bases at V and 4 bases at J, with 13 bases between the two ends. The CDR3 DNA reads as TGTGCCACCTCGAGGGGTCCCTATGGCTACACCTTC. Translating gives CATSRGPYGYTF.

This clonotype came up a few times. This rearrangement joins TRBV12-3 or TRBV12-4 to TRBJ2-5, with D maybe TRBD1 (5 bases). The CDR3 has 15 amino acids. Trimming left V 3 bases short and J 5 bases short, with 16 bases between. CDR3 bases: TGTGCCAGCAGTTTGACCAGGGCCCTGGGGGAGACCCAGTACTTC. It codes for CASSLTRALGETQYF.

The chain recombines TRBV3-1 with TRBJ2-3; no definite D call. The CDR3 is 17 residues long. Germline V gene data show CDR1 as LGHDT and CDR2 as YNNKEL (reference sequence). V was clipped by 1 base and J by 2 bases, with 16 bases between them. In nucleotides, the CDR3 is TGTGCCAGCAGCCAAGGGAACTTCCTAGGGCCCACAGATACGCAGTATTTT. The encoded protein is CASSQGNFLGPTDTQYF.

This sequence joins TRBV9 and TRBJ2-3; tentatively, D is TRBD2 (6 bases). The CDR3 extends over 16 amino acids. Per germline, CDR1 SGDLS and CDR2 YYNGEE. V gave up 2 bases and J gave up 2 bases, with 15 bases separating them. This CDR3 is CASSVLGGGFTDTQYF. The CDR3, as DNA: TGTGCCAGCAGCGTTTTGGGGGGAGGATTCACAGATACGCAGTATTTT.

This clonotype was seen a few times. The chain uses TRBV27 and TRBJ2-1, with TRBD2 identical over 7 bases. Germline-derived CDR1 and CDR2 are MNHEY and SMNVEV (reference sequence). V was pared by 3 bases and J by 0 bases, with 5 bases of the junction left unmatched. CDR3 size: 16 residues. The CDR3 loop reads CASSLGEGPSYNEQFF. DNA for the CDR3: TGTGCCAGCAGTTTGGGGGAGGGCCCCTCCTACAATGAGCAGTTCTTC.

The genes are TRBV24-1 and TRBJ1-1, with 10 bases fitting TRBD1. With 2 bases clipped from V and 9 bases from J, the junction kept 5 bases outside the gene matches. The CDR3 contains 14 residues. Germline V lookup: CDR1 KGHDR, CDR2 SFDVKD. CDR3 sequence reads: CATSDSRQGAKAFF. CDR3 nucleotide sequence: TGTGCCACCAGTGATTCCCGACAGGGGGCTAAAGCTTTCTTT.

This rearrangement joins TRBV6-5 to TRBJ1-1; D is possibly TRBD1 (6 bases). The germline V and J ends were trimmed by 2 bases and 7 bases, with 8 bases remaining between them. This CDR3 comprises 12 residues. Looked up from germline, CDR1 is MNHEY and CDR2 is SVGAGI. The CDR3 DNA is TGTGCCAGCAGTTACGGGGGCAGTGAAGCTTTCTTT. Translation gives CASSYGGSEAFF.

The V and J genes are TRBV5-6 and TRBJ2-3; the D gene is possibly TRBD1 (6 bases). The CDR3 contains 14 residues. Per the germline V gene, CDR1 is SGHDT and CDR2 is YYEEEE. V was pared by 1 base and J by 5 bases, with 11 bases between. In nucleotides, the CDR3 is TGTGCCAGCAGCTTGTGGGGGCCTGGAGATACGCAGTATTTT. It is translated as CASSLWGPGDTQYF.

The rearrangement uses TRBV24-1 and TRBJ2-3, with D maybe TRBD2 (7 bases). The V gene lost 1 base and the J gene lost 4 bases, with 14 bases spanning the gap. This CDR3 contains 16 residues. CDR1 is KGHDR, CDR2 SFDVKD, per germline. DNA for the CDR3: TGTGCCACCAGTGATTTCGACCGGGGGGCCCCAGATACGCAGTATTTT. Translating gives CATSDFDRGAPDTQYF.

This clonotype was seen a few times. The CDR3 nucleotides read TGTGCCATCAGTGAAGGGCCAATCCGAGGGACTGAAGCTTTCTTT. Protein sequence: CAISEGPIRGTEAFF. The chain uses TRBV10-3 and TRBJ1-1; no firm D call. The ends were cut back, 3 bases at V and 5 bases at J, with 16 bases in the middle. The germline CDR1 and CDR2 sequences are ENHRY and SYGVKD. CDR3 length equals 15 residues.

This clonotype showed up just a few times. In nucleotides, the CDR3 is TGCAGCGTTGAACCCTGGACAGGTTCGGATGTCGGCACTGAAGCTTTCTTT. It codes for CSVEPWTGSDVGTEAFF. V usage is TRBV29-1 and J usage is TRBJ1-1; TRBD1 aligns across 7 bases. This CDR3 region has 17 residues. Germline CDR1 is SQVTM and CDR2 is ANQGSEA. The V segment lost 2 bases and the J segment 4 bases; nucleotides outside the gene matches: 16.

This clonotype was seen more than once but under ten times. In nucleotides, the CDR3 is TGTGCCAGCAGTTTAGGAGGGACAGCGACCTACGAGCAGTACTTC. It translates to CASSLGGTATYEQYF. The genes are TRBV12-3 or TRBV12-4 and TRBJ2-7; 7 bases fit TRBD1. This CDR3 is 15 amino acids long. Germline trimming cut 1 base from V and 2 bases from J; bases unmatched to any gene: 5.

The rearrangement joins TRBV12-3 or TRBV12-4 to TRBJ2-1; 13 bases are shared with TRBD2. J was trimmed by 8 bases and V by 3 bases; bases with no gene match: 7. This CDR3 has 16 amino acids. CDR3 residues: CASSFGLAGEKDEQFF. As DNA, the CDR3 is TGTGCCAGCAGTTTCGGACTAGCGGGAGAGAAGGATGAGCAGTTCTTC.

V gene TRBV10-3 combines with J gene TRBJ1-6; D may be TRBD1 (5 bases). The germline V gene encodes CDR1 ENHRY and CDR2 SYGVKD. The CDR3 sequence is 15 residues long. The V end lost 6 bases, the J end lost 7 bases, and 16 bases lay between the germline ends. The CDR3 nucleotides are TGTGCCATCAGCGGTACCGGGACGGTCAATTCACCCCTCCACTTT. It encodes CAISGTGTVNSPLHF.

In its sample, this clonotype was seen a few times. V is TRBV6-6 and J is TRBJ1-6; possibly TRBD1 for D (5 bases). Germline-derived CDR1 and CDR2 are MNHNY and SVGAGI (reference sequence). V gave up 6 bases and J gave up 8 bases, with 14 bases separating them. This CDR3 has 14 amino acids. CDR3 sequence: CASSQGLSDSPLHF. CDR3 nucleotide sequence: TGTGCCAGCAGCCAGGGATTGTCGGATTCACCCCTCCACTTT.